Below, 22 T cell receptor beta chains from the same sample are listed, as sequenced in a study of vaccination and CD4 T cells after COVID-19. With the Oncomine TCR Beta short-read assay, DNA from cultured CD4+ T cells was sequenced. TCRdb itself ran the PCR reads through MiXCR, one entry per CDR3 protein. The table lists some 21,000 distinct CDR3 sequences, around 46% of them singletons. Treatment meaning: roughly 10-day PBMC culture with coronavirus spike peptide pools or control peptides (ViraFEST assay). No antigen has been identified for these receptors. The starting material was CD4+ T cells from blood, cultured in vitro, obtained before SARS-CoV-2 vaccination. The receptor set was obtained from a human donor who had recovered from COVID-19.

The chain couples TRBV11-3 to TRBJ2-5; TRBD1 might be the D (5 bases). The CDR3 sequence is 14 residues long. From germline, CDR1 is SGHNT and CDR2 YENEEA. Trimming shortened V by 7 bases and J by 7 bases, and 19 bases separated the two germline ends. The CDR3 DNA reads TGTGCCAGCACTCAAGGGGCAGGGAATCCGACCCAGTACTTC. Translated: CASTQGAGNPTQYF. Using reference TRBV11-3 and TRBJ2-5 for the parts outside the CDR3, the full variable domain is EAGVVQSPRYKIIEKKQPVAFWCNPISGHNTLYWYLQNLGQGPELLIRYENEEAVDDSQLPKDRFSAERLKGVDSTLKIQPAELGDSAVYLCASTQGAGNPTQYFGPGTRLLVL.

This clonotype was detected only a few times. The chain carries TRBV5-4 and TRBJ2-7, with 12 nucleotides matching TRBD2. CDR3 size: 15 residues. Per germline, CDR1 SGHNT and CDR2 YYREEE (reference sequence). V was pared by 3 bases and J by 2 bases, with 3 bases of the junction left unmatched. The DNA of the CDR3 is TGTGCCAGCAGCTATAGGACTAGCGGGACCTACGAGCAGTACTTC. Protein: CASSYRTSGTYEQYF.

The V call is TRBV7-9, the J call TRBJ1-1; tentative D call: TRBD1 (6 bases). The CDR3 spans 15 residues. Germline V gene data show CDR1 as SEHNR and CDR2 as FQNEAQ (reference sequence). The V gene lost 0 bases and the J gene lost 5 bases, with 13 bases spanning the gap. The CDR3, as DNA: TGTGCCAGCAGCTTAGCGAACAGGGTAGGGACTGAAGCTTTCTTT. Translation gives CASSLANRVGTEAFF.

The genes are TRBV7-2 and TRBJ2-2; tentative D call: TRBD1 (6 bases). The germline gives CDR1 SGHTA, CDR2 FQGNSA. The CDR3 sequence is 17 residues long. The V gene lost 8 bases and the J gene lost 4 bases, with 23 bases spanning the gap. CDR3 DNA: TGTGCCAGCTCCCCAGCGAGGTGGGGGCTTGGCACCGGGGAGCTGTTTTTT. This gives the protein CASSPARWGLGTGELFF.

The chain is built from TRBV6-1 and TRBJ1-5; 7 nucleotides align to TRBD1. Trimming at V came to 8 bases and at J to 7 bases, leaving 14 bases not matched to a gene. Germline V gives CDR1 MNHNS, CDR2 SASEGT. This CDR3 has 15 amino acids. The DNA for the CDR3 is TGTGCCAGCTCTTCTGGGGCAGGGGGGGTCCAGCCCCAGCATTTT. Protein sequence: CASSSGAGGVQPQHF.

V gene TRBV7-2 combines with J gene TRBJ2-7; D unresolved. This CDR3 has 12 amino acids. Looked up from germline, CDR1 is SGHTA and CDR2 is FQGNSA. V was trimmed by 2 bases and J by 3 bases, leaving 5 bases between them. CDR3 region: CASSLLNYEQYF. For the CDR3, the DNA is TGTGCCAGCAGCTTACTAAACTACGAGCAGTACTTC.

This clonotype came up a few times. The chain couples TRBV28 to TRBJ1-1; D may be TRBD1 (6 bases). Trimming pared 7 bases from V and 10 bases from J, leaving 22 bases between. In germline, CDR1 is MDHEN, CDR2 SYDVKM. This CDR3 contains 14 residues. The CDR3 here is CASTFRRGGLTAFF. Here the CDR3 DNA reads TGTGCCAGCACCTTTCGCCGGGGGGGGCTTACAGCTTTCTTT.

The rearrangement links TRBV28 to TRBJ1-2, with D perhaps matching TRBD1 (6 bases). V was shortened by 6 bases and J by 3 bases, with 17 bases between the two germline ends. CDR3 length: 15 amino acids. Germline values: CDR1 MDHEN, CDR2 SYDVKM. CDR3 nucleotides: TGTGCCAGCAGGGATGTACAGGGAGATGACTATGGCTACACCTTC. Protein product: CASRDVQGDDYGYTF.

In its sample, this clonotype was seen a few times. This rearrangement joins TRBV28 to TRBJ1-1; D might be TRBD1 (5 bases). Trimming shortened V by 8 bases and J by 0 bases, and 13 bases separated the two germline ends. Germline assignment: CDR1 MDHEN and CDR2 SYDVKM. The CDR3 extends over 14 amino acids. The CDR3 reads CASGPTVMNTEAFF. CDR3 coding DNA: TGTGCCAGCGGGCCGACAGTGATGAACACTGAAGCTTTCTTT.

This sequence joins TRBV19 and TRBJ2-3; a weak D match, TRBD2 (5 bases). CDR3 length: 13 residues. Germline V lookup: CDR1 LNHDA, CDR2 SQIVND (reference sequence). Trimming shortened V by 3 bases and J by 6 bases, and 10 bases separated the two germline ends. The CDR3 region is CASSILWRDTQYF. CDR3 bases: TGTGCCAGTAGTATCTTGTGGAGGGATACGCAGTATTTT.

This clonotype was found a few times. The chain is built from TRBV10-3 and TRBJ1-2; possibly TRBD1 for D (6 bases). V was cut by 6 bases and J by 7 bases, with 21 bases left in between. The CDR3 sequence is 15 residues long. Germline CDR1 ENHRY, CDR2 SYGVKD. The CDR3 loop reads CAIRPGEIGLGGYTF. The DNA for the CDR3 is TGTGCCATCAGACCAGGGGAAATTGGGTTGGGTGGCTACACCTTC.

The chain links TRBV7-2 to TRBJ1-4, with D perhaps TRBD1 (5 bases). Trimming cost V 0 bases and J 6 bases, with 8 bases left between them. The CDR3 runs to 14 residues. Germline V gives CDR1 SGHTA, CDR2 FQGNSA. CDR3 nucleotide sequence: TGTGCCAGCAGCTTAGCGGGGGGGTATGAAAAACTGTTTTTT. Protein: CASSLAGGYEKLFF.

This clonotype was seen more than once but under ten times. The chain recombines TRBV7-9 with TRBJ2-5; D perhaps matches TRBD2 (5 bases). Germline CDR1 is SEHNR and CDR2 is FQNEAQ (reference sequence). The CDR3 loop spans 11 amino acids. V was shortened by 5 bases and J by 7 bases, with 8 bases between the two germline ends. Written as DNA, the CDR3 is TGTGCCAGCAGCCAAGAGGGGACCCAGTACTTC. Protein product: CASSQEGTQYF.

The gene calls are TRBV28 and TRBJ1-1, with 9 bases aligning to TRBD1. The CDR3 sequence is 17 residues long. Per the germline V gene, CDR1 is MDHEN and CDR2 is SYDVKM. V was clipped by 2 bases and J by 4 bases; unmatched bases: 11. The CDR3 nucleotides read TGTGCCAGCAGTTTACGGGGACAGGGTATTGGGGGCACTGAAGCTTTCTTT. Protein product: CASSLRGQGIGGTEAFF.

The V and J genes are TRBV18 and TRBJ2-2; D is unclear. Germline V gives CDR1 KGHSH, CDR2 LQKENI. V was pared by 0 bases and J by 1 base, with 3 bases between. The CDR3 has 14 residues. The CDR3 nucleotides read TGTGCCAGCTCACCACCCGGGAACACCGGGGAGCTGTTTTTT. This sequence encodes CASSPPGNTGELFF.

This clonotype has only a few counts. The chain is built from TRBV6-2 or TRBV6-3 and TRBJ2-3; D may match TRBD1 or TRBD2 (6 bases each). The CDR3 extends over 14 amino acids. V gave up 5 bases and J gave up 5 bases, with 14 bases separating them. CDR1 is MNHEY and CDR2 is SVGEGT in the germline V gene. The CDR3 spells CASSTGAPGDTQYF. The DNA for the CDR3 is TGTGCCAGCAGTACGGGGGCCCCTGGAGATACGCAGTATTTT.

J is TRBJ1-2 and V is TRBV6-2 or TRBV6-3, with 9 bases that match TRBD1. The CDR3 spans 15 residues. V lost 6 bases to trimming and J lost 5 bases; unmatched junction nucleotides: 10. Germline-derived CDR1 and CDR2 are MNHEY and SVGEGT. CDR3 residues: CASRPTGTGIYGYTF. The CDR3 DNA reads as TGTGCCAGCAGACCCACCGGGACAGGGATTTATGGCTACACCTTC.

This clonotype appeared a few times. The CDR3 DNA is TGTGCCAGCAGTGAGGCCGTGAAGTACTACGAGCAGTACTTC. This codes for CASSEAVKYYEQYF. The V gene is TRBV6-1, the J gene TRBJ2-7; D remains ambiguous. CDR3 length equals 14 residues. Trimming shortened V by 3 bases and J by 3 bases, and 12 bases separated the two germline ends. Looked up from germline, CDR1 is MNHNS and CDR2 is SASEGT.

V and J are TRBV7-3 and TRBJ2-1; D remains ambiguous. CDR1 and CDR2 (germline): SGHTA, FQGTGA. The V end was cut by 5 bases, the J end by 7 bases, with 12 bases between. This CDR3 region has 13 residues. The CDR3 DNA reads TGTGCCAGCAGCGCCAAGCCCGGGAATGAGCAGTTCTTC. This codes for CASSAKPGNEQFF.

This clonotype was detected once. The CDR3 nucleotides read TGCGCCAGCAGCCCCCGACTAGCGGGAGGGCCAGGTACGCAGTATTTT. Protein sequence: CASSPRLAGGPGTQYF. The chain uses TRBV4-1 and TRBJ2-3; 14 bases align to TRBD2. J was trimmed by 8 bases and V by 4 bases; bases with no gene match: 8. The CDR3 length is 16 residues. CDR1 MGHRA and CDR2 YSYEKL come from the germline V gene.

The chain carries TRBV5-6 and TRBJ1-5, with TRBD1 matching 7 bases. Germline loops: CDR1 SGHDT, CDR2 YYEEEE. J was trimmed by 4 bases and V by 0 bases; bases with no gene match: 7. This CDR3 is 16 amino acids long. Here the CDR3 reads CASSLASGQQNQPQHF. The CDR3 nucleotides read TGTGCCAGCAGCTTGGCCTCGGGACAGCAAAATCAGCCCCAGCATTTT.

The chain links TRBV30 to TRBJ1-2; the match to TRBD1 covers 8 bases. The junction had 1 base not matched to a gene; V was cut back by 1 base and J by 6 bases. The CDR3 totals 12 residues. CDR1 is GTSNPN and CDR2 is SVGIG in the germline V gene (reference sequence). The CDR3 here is CAWSGTGNGYTF. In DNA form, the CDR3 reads TGTGCCTGGAGTGGGACAGGGAATGGCTACACCTTC.